The 7 T cell receptor beta chains below come from one sample, sequenced in a study of OX40 agonist ivuxolimab in advanced cancers. TCRdb's table, derived via immunoSEQ multiplex PCR, lists solely in-frame clones and lacks some. Of about 87,000 clones listed, around four fifths are singletons. The starting material was CD4+ or CD8+ T cells sorted from blood, obtained in a trial of the OX40 agonist ivuxolimab. These receptors all come from an adult with an advanced solid tumor such as melanoma, head and neck, liver or kidney cancer.

The rearrangement links TRBV5-1 to TRBJ2-7; D may be TRBD1 (6 bases). Germline CDR1 and CDR2: SGHRS and YFSETQ. The germline V and J ends were trimmed by 6 bases and 5 bases, with 18 bases remaining between them. This CDR3 spans 14 amino acids. The CDR3 region has the DNA TGCGCCAGCATGGAGAACAGGGCCCCTCACGAGCAGTACTTC. Its translation: CASMENRAPHEQYF.

The V gene is TRBV2, the J gene TRBJ1-5, with TRBD1 matching over 10 bases. The CDR3 covers 15 residues. V dropped 7 bases and J dropped 7; count of bases not matched to a gene: 10. Per germline, CDR1 SNHLY and CDR2 FYNNEI. The CDR3 coding sequence is TGTGCCAGCACTGGGACAGGGGCTCCTGGGCAGCCCCAGCATTTT. It codes for CASTGTGAPGQPQHF.

CDR3 residues: CASSFGQRNSPLHF. DNA for the CDR3: TGTGCCAGCAGCTTTGGGCAGAGAAATTCACCCCTCCACTTT. The chain has TRBV7-2 and TRBJ1-6, with D hard to call. The CDR3 is 14 residues long. Trimming left V 3 bases short and J 7 bases short, with 10 bases between. Germline V lookup: CDR1 SGHTA, CDR2 FQGNSA. Based on the CDR3 plus reference TRBV7-2 and TRBJ1-6, the full variable domain is GAGVSQSPSNKVTEKGKDVELRCDPISGHTALYWYRQSLGQGLEFLIYFQGNSAPDKSGLPSDRFSAERTGGSVSTLTIQRTQQEDSAVYLCASSFGQRNSPLHFGNGTRLTVT.

This chain connects TRBV6-5 to TRBJ2-5; perhaps TRBD2 as D (5 bases). Trimming stripped 5 bases from V and 1 base from J, with 14 bases between. The germline V gene encodes CDR1 MNHEY and CDR2 SVGAGI. This CDR3 comprises 15 residues. For the CDR3, the DNA is TGTGCCAGCAGTCCCCTCGGGAATTCCCAAGAGACCCAGTACTTC. It is translated as CASSPLGNSQETQYF.

The chain uses TRBV13 and TRBJ1-2; D may be TRBD1 (6 bases). V was trimmed by 3 bases and J by 3 bases, leaving 11 bases between them. This CDR3 has 14 residues. The germline CDR1 and CDR2 sequences are PRHDT and FYEKMQ (reference sequence). The CDR3, as DNA: TGTGCCAGCAGCTTCCAGGGGAACGACTATGGCTACACCTTC. Translating gives CASSFQGNDYGYTF. Using reference TRBV13 and TRBJ1-2 for the parts outside the CDR3, the full variable domain is AAGVIQSPRHLIKEKRETATLKCYPIPRHDTVYWYQQGPGQDPQFLISFYEKMQSDKGSIPDRFSAQQFSDYHSELNMSSLELGDSALYFCASSFQGNDYGYTFGSGTRLTVV.

This clone was seen only a few times. V is TRBV12-2 and J is TRBJ2-1; the D call TRBD2 from the table was never checked on the DNA. TRBV12-2 corresponds to a pseudogene. The CDR3 length is 16 residues. The CDR3 DNA is TGTGCAAGTCGCTTAGCCGGGCTAGCGGGATGGAATGAGCAGTTCTTC. This gives the protein CASRLAGLAGWNEQFF.

The chain carries TRBV7-2 and TRBJ2-5; D gene unclear. CDR3 length: 13 amino acids. Trimming left V 2 bases short and J 4 bases short, with 8 bases between. Germline CDR1 is SGHTA and CDR2 is FQGNSA. The CDR3 nucleotides are TGTGCCAGCAGCTTAACGTACGGAGAGACCCAGTACTTC. Residues: CASSLTYGETQYF.